What follows are 9 T cell receptor beta chains derived from one specimen sequenced in a study of Ad26.COV2.S vaccination and SARS-CoV-2 variants. Generated by immunoSEQ multiplex PCR, the TCRdb table keeps only in-frame clones and is missing some. Of around 320,000 clones listed, approximately 86% are singletons. As for treatment: around 19 received Ad26.COV2.S at low or high dose, single or two shots; about 5 received placebo; per-sample allocation not given. Vaccine and placebo recipients were sampled on day 63 after the first injection. Here the sequenced sample was peripheral blood, taken in a trial of Ad26.COV2.S vaccine versus placebo. These TCRs come from a person aged 18-60 years who received the Ad26.COV2.S COVID-19 vaccine or a placebo.

In DNA, the CDR3 is TGTGCCAGCAGCCAAGGGACGGCATTTAACTCCTACAATGAGCAGTTCTTC. Translating gives CASSQGTAFNSYNEQFF. V gene TRBV4-2 combines with J gene TRBJ2-1; D call uncertain. Trimming stripped 1 base from V and 0 bases from J, with 13 bases between. CDR1 LGHNA and CDR2 YNFKEQ come from the germline V gene. This CDR3 has 17 residues.

There are a few counts of this clone. The rearrangement uses TRBV6-5 and TRBJ1-4; no clear D. The V end was cut by 6 bases, the J end by 8 bases, with 13 bases between. Per germline, CDR1 MNHEY and CDR2 SVGAGI. The CDR3 runs to 13 residues. CDR3 protein: CASREPGLEKLFF. The CDR3 DNA follows: TGTGCCAGCAGAGAGCCGGGCTTAGAAAAACTGTTTTTT.

This chain uses TRBV24-1 with TRBJ2-5; 7 bases agree with TRBD1. The CDR3 covers 12 residues. Germline CDR1 reads KGHDR; CDR2 reads SFDVKD. J was trimmed by 0 bases and V by 12 bases; bases with no gene match: 3. Here the CDR3 DNA reads TGTGCCCCGACAGGGCACCAAGAGACCCAGTACTTC. Its protein product is CAPTGHQETQYF.

CDR3 sequence (DNA): TGTGCCAGCAGCCCAGAGGGGGGAATCAATTCACCCCTCCACTTT. Amino acid sequence: CASSPEGGINSPLHF. The V and J genes are TRBV9 and TRBJ1-6; perhaps TRBD1 as D (6 bases). The CDR3 extends over 15 amino acids. CDR1 and CDR2 (germline): SGDLS, YYNGEE. Trimming left V 4 bases short and J 7 bases short, with 15 bases between.

The gene calls are TRBV28 and TRBJ1-4; 7 bases agree with TRBD1. The CDR3 has 17 residues. Germline assignment: CDR1 MDHEN and CDR2 SYDVKM. Trimming at V came to 3 bases and at J to 2 bases, leaving 9 bases not matched to a gene. The CDR3 bases are TGTGCCAGCAGTTTGGGGGCCCGGACAGGCACTAATGAAAAACTGTTTTTT. Translated: CASSLGARTGTNEKLFF.

The chain uses TRBV5-1 and TRBJ2-7; a weak D match, TRBD1 (6 bases). From germline, CDR1 is SGHRS and CDR2 YFSETQ. The ends were cut back, 4 bases at V and 5 bases at J, with 13 bases in the middle. This CDR3 comprises 13 residues. CDR3 sequence (DNA): TGCGCCAGCAGCAGGGACATAAGCAACGAGCAGTACTTC. This sequence encodes CASSRDISNEQYF.

The V call is TRBV7-3, the J call TRBJ2-1; TRBD1 aligns across 8 bases. J lost 1 base, V lost 5 bases, and 7 bases had no gene match. There are 16 residues in the CDR3. CDR1 and CDR2 from the germline V gene are SGHTA and FQGTGA. The CDR3 nucleotides are TGTGCCAGCAGCCGAGGACAGGGACGGTCCTACAATGAGCAGTTCTTC. Translated, it gives CASSRGQGRSYNEQFF.

The rearrangement joins TRBV27 to TRBJ2-7, with 9 nucleotides matching TRBD1. Germline assignment: CDR1 MNHEY and CDR2 SMNVEV (reference sequence). J gave up 4 bases and V 1 base, and 5 bases lay outside the gene matches. The CDR3 consists of 15 residues. In DNA, the CDR3 is TGTGCCAGCAGTTTATACGGGACAGGGAAGTACGAGCAGTACTTC. Its translation: CASSLYGTGKYEQYF.

The table lists this clone with a few counts. The genes are TRBV11-2 and TRBJ2-3, with 7 bases that match TRBD1. The germline V gene has CDR1 SGHAT and CDR2 FQNNGV. The CDR3 spans 12 residues. V dropped 4 bases and J dropped 13; count of bases not matched to a gene: 8. CDR3 residues: CASSSPRGQEYF. In nucleotides, the CDR3 is TGTGCCAGCAGCTCTCCAAGGGGGCAGGAGTATTTT.